What follows is one T cell receptor beta chain and its context. Trimming cost V 6 bases and J 5 bases, with 13 bases left between them. The CDR3 consists of 13 residues. The germline V gene encodes CDR1 SNHLY and CDR2 FYNNEI. This entry is derived from a study of blood T cell repertoires in COVID-19. In the study overall: Researchers got acute and convalescent COVID-19 samples from the United States, Italy and Spain.

Sequencing used immunoSEQ multiplex PCR; TCRdb keeps in-frame clones, though not all of them. Of some 300,000 clones listed, roughly 91% are singletons. The chain employs TRBV2 and TRBJ2-5, with D possibly TRBD2 on 5 matching bases. Specimen: PBMCs or T cells enriched from blood (not recorded which). This sequence originates from a woman in her forties or fifties who had been exposed to COVID-19. CDR3 loop: CASSPDRGETQYF. DNA of the CDR3: TGTGCCAGCAGCCCGGACCGAGGGGAGACCCAGTACTTC.